This entry lists 3 T cell receptor beta chains sequenced from one sample in a study of T-cell reconstitution after alpha-beta-depleted transplantation in children. During its preparation, the TCRbeta library received unique molecular identifiers. TCRdb reprocessed the PCR reads via MiXCR and lists one record per CDR3 protein. The repertoire includes some 550,000 distinct CDR3 sequences, 18% of them detected once, and 3% to 3.5% sits in the top ten. This specimen was PBMCs from the stem cell graft donor, taken from the stem cell graft. These TCRs come from a human donor who donated a stem cell graft to a child with acute lymphoblastic leukemia.

This chain joins TRBV2 and TRBJ2-7; TRBD2 is a possible D gene (6 bases). V lost 6 bases to trimming and J lost 2 bases, with 14 bases between them. Germline CDR1 reads SNHLY; CDR2 reads FYNNEI. The CDR3 contains 14 residues. The CDR3 region is CASSYGTETYEQYF. CDR3 nucleotide sequence: TGTGCCAGCAGCTACGGGACTGAAACCTACGAGCAGTACTTC.

This chain connects TRBV12-3 or TRBV12-4 to TRBJ1-4; D remains ambiguous. V was pared by 3 bases and J by 4 bases, with 6 bases between. CDR3 size: 13 residues. The CDR3: CASSLDLNEKLFF. In DNA, the CDR3 is TGTGCCAGCAGTTTGGATCTTAATGAAAAACTGTTTTTT.

This chain joins TRBV5-1 and TRBJ1-1, with D perhaps TRBD1 (5 bases). Trimming took 4 bases from V and 1 from J, leaving 14 bases between them. The CDR3 loop spans 15 amino acids. Per the germline V gene, CDR1 is SGHRS and CDR2 is YFSETQ. CDR3 residues: CASSRTSTGNTEAFF. For the CDR3, the DNA is TGCGCCAGCAGCCGGACATCAACGGGGAACACTGAAGCTTTCTTT.